This entry lists 20 T cell receptor beta chains sequenced from one sample in a study of STAT5B mutations in CD4+ large granular lymphocyte leukemia. Profiled with immunoSEQ multiplex PCR; TCRdb holds only in-frame clones, not every one. The table includes roughly 34,000 clones, 80% to 90% detected once. Sequenced material: CD4+ T cells from blood buffy coats. These receptors originate from a human donor in good health.

The chain employs TRBV10-2 and TRBJ1-5, with D unclear. This CDR3 has 14 residues. V lost 2 bases, J lost 8 bases, and 13 bases lay in between. Looked up from germline, CDR1 is WSHSY and CDR2 is SAAADI. The CDR3 DNA follows: TGCGCCAGCAGTGAGGGGCCGACGGCCAAGCCCCAGCATTTT. Translated, it gives CASSEGPTAKPQHF.

The rearrangement links TRBV6-5 to TRBJ2-1, with D maybe TRBD2 (6 bases). This CDR3 comprises 15 residues. V was pared by 5 bases and J by 3 bases, with 14 bases between. Germline-derived CDR1 and CDR2 are MNHEY and SVGAGI. The CDR3 DNA is TGTGCCAGCAGTCCTCCGGGAGACAACTACAATGAGCAGTTCTTC. Residues: CASSPPGDNYNEQFF.

V is TRBV9 and J is TRBJ2-3; TRBD2 matches at 7 bases. Germline V gene sequence: CDR1 SGDLS, CDR2 YYNGEE. The CDR3 runs to 15 residues. V was clipped by 2 bases and J by 5 bases; unmatched bases: 8. The CDR3 DNA follows: TGTGCCAGCAGCGTCACTAGCGCCTCGCTAGATACGCAGTATTTT. Translating it yields CASSVTSASLDTQYF.

The chain has TRBV29-1 and TRBJ2-5; 7 bases align to TRBD2. CDR1 and CDR2 (germline): SQVTM, ANQGSEA. V shed 7 bases and J 10 bases; nucleotides not matched to a gene: 12. The CDR3 has 12 amino acids. The CDR3 nucleotides are TGCAGCGGGCTGGGGGAGGGCCAGGGCCAGTACTTC. Protein sequence: CSGLGEGQGQYF. Full variable domain (remainder filled in from reference TRBV29-1 and TRBJ2-5): SAVISQKPSRDICQRGTSLTIQCQVDSQVTMMFWYRQQPGQSLTLIATANQGSEATYESGFVIDKFPISRPNLTFSTLTVSNMSPEDSSIYLCSGLGEGQGQYFGPGTRLLVL.

V gene TRBV19 combines with J gene TRBJ2-7; 8 bases fit TRBD2. V shed 6 bases, J shed 2 bases, and the junction held 9 bases outside the gene matches. CDR3 length: 15 residues. Germline CDR1 and CDR2: LNHDA and SQIVND (reference sequence). CDR3 bases: TGTGCCAGTAGACTCCATAGCGGGATCACCTACGAGCAGTACTTC. Its protein product is CASRLHSGITYEQYF.

The rearrangement joins TRBV5-6 to TRBJ1-2; D remains ambiguous. With 0 bases removed from V and 4 bases from J, the gap between germline ends came to 16 bases. There are 16 residues in the CDR3. The germline gives CDR1 SGHDT, CDR2 YYEEEE. CDR3 sequence (DNA): TGTGCCAGCAGCTTGGTAGCAGAACATAGATTCTATGGCTACACCTTC. This translates into CASSLVAEHRFYGYTF.

The chain employs TRBV5-1 and TRBJ2-3; TRBD1 might be the D (5 bases). The CDR3 is 15 residues long. V was cut by 4 bases and J by 1 base, with 13 bases left in between. Germline V gene lookup returns CDR1 SGHRS and CDR2 YFSETQ. CDR3 bases: TGCGCCAGCAGCCGGAATATACAGGGCACAGATACGCAGTATTTT. This gives the protein CASSRNIQGTDTQYF.

V is TRBV28 and J is TRBJ1-2; D uncertain. The CDR3 sequence is 16 residues long. Looked up from germline, CDR1 is MDHEN and CDR2 is SYDVKM. Trimming shortened V by 1 base and J by 0 bases, and 12 bases separated the two germline ends. CDR3 in DNA: TGTGCCAGCAGTTTATTCGGCCGAACGACTAACTATGGCTACACCTTC. Translating gives CASSLFGRTTNYGYTF.

This clone was seen only once. The chain combines TRBV7-6 with TRBJ1-1, with 10 positions matching TRBD1. The ends lost 3 bases at V and 1 base at J; junction bases unmatched: 14. In germline, CDR1 is SGHVS, CDR2 FNYEAQ. This CDR3 has 19 residues. In DNA form, the CDR3 reads TGTGCCAGCAGCTTTCGGAAAGGGACAGGGGACCACCCGAACACTGAAGCTTTCTTT. Translated, it gives CASSFRKGTGDHPNTEAFF.

This chain connects TRBV28 to TRBJ1-5; D is possibly TRBD1 (6 bases). CDR1 is MDHEN and CDR2 is SYDVKM in the germline V gene. The CDR3 sequence is 16 residues long. V was cut by 6 bases and J by 2 bases, with 17 bases left in between. The CDR3 region has the DNA TGTGCCAGCAGCCTCCTTCGGGGGGGCGGCAATCAGCCCCAGCATTTT. Protein product: CASSLLRGGGNQPQHF.

In this sample, this clone turned up a few times. V gene TRBV23-1 combines with J gene TRBJ1-2; D possibly corresponds to TRBD1 (6 bases). TRBV23-1 belongs to the ORF category, with a function that is uncertain. The V end lost 0 bases, the J end lost 6 bases, and 14 bases lay between the germline ends. This CDR3 region has 15 residues. The CDR3 reads CASSQSRGRDNGYTF. CDR3 nucleotides: TGCGCCAGCAGTCAATCCCGGGGGCGCGATAATGGCTACACCTTC.

This chain's CDR3 is CASSPMAGDTQYF. The DNA for the CDR3 is TGTGCCAGCTCACCAATGGCGGGGGATACGCAGTATTTT. The chain couples TRBV18 to TRBJ2-3, with D perhaps matching TRBD2 (6 bases). V dropped 2 bases and J dropped 6 bases, with 9 bases sitting between them. Germline CDR1 is KGHSH and CDR2 is LQKENI. The CDR3 contains 13 residues.

V gene TRBV25-1 combines with J gene TRBJ2-2; 11 bases align to TRBD2. Germline V gene lookup returns CDR1 MGHDK and CDR2 SYGVNS. J lost 7 bases, V lost 8 bases, and 9 bases had no gene match. This CDR3 contains 15 residues. The chain's CDR3 is CASLDSGRGNGELFF. In DNA form, the CDR3 reads TGTGCCAGCCTAGATAGCGGGAGGGGGAACGGGGAGCTGTTTTTT.

The rearrangement joins TRBV28 to TRBJ1-2; possibly TRBD1 for D (5 bases). The CDR3 is made up of 15 amino acids. Trimming took off 7 bases at V and 2 bases at J, with 17 bases between the two ends. Germline V gene sequence: CDR1 MDHEN, CDR2 SYDVKM. CDR3 bases: TGTGCCAGCACCCAAGTGGACAAAAAGAACTATGGCTACACCTTC. This sequence encodes CASTQVDKKNYGYTF.

The chain is built from TRBV5-1 and TRBJ1-5, with 7 bases fitting TRBD1. The CDR3 contains 14 residues. Unmatched junction bases numbered 4, after V lost 4 bases and J lost 3 bases. Per germline, CDR1 SGHRS and CDR2 YFSETQ. The CDR3 bases are TGCGCCAGCAGCCAGGGACAGCCCAATCAGCCCCAGCATTTT. It yields the protein CASSQGQPNQPQHF.

The chain recombines TRBV7-6 with TRBJ2-5; D is ambiguous. Germline V gives CDR1 SGHVS, CDR2 FNYEAQ. V dropped 7 bases and J dropped 2 bases, with 11 bases sitting between them. The CDR3 extends over 13 amino acids. The CDR3 protein is CASTPLFQETQYF. The CDR3 region has the DNA TGTGCCAGCACACCCCTCTTTCAAGAGACCCAGTACTTC.

This clone is a singleton in its sample. This chain joins TRBV4-3 and TRBJ1-1; D gene unclear. This CDR3 region has 14 residues. Germline V gives CDR1 LGHNA, CDR2 YSLEER. Between the trimmed V and J ends, which lost 2 bases and 1 base, there was a span of 8 bases. The CDR3 is CASSQILTNTEAFF. For the CDR3, the DNA is TGCGCCAGCAGCCAAATATTAACGAACACTGAAGCTTTCTTT.

The rearrangement joins TRBV19 to TRBJ2-5; 7 nucleotides align to TRBD1. Germline V CDR1 and CDR2: LNHDA, SQIVND (reference sequence). The ends lost 4 bases at V and 3 bases at J; junction bases unmatched: 8. The CDR3 has 15 residues. Here the CDR3 DNA reads TGTGCCAGTAGTAGACAGGGTTTGAAAAAAGAGACCCAGTACTTC. It encodes CASSRQGLKKETQYF.

V is TRBV4-2 and J is TRBJ1-1; D is uncertain. V was clipped by 0 bases and J by 1 base, with 9 bases between them. Germline lookup yields CDR1 LGHNA and CDR2 YNFKEQ. The CDR3 has 15 residues. The CDR3 is CASSQEGGPNTEAFF. The CDR3 bases are TGTGCCAGCAGCCAAGAGGGCGGCCCGAACACTGAAGCTTTCTTT.

In its sample, this clone was seen a few times. The chain combines TRBV6-5 with TRBJ2-5; D might be TRBD1 (5 bases). The CDR3 spans 11 residues. Germline V gene sequence: CDR1 MNHEY, CDR2 SVGAGI. The germline V and J ends were trimmed by 6 bases and 5 bases, with 7 bases remaining between them. The CDR3 DNA sequence: TGTGCCAGCAGCGCAGGGGAGACCCAGTACTTC. It encodes CASSAGETQYF.